Below are 18 T cell receptor beta chains sequenced from a single sample in a study of T cell responses to AZD1222 COVID-19 vaccine. Clones were read by immunoSEQ multiplex PCR, and TCRdb kept only the in-frame ones, dropping some. In the table there are fewer than 110,000 clones, 91% of which are singletons. The material sequenced was peripheral blood, taken on day 0 of AZD1222 vaccination. These receptors were obtained from an adult in good health.

The rearrangement joins TRBV2 to TRBJ1-1; unclear D gene. Germline-derived CDR1 and CDR2 are SNHLY and FYNNEI. The CDR3 has 13 residues. Trimming cost V 8 bases and J 7 bases, with 17 bases left between them. This CDR3 reads CASLRTVVGEAFF. DNA for the CDR3: TGTGCCAGCCTGAGGACGGTGGTGGGTGAAGCTTTCTTT.

The chain has TRBV11-2 and TRBJ2-2; no firm D call. The CDR3 totals 14 residues. In germline, CDR1 is SGHAT, CDR2 FQNNGV. V was shortened by 5 bases and J by 3 bases, with 10 bases between the two germline ends. CDR3 loop: CASSPEIDTGELFF. DNA of the CDR3: TGTGCCAGCAGCCCGGAAATAGACACCGGGGAGCTGTTTTTT.

The CDR3 DNA follows: TGTGCCAGCAGTCCAAGTGGCGGGGGGAGCTCCTACAATGAGCAGTTCTTC. Translation gives CASSPSGGGSSYNEQFF. This chain joins TRBV27 and TRBJ2-1; 8 nucleotides agree with TRBD2. The CDR3 loop spans 17 amino acids. The V gene's germline CDR1 is MNHEY and CDR2 SMNVEV (reference sequence). The junction had 9 bases not matched to a gene; V was cut back by 5 bases and J by 0 bases.

This chain links TRBV5-4 with TRBJ1-2; no clear D gene. With 2 bases removed from V and 0 bases from J, the gap between germline ends came to 11 bases. CDR3 length: 15 amino acids. The V gene's germline CDR1 is SGHNT and CDR2 YYREEE (reference sequence). DNA of the CDR3: TGTGCCAGCAGCTTCTTTCTCGGAACTAACTATGGCTACACCTTC. Amino acid sequence: CASSFFLGTNYGYTF.

This chain joins TRBV6-7 and TRBJ1-5, with D possibly TRBD1 on 6 matching bases. TRBV6-7 is treated as an ORF (open reading frame) with a function not yet certain. The V and J ends lost 6 bases and 0 bases respectively, with 18 bases between them. CDR3 length: 17 amino acids. CDR3 sequence: CASRQGKDFYSNQPQHF. Here the CDR3 DNA reads TGTGCCAGCAGACAGGGTAAGGATTTTTATAGCAATCAGCCCCAGCATTTT.

This rearrangement joins TRBV19 to TRBJ1-1; weak D call: TRBD1 (5 bases). Germline CDR1 reads LNHDA; CDR2 reads SQIVND (reference sequence). Trimming stripped 2 bases from V and 2 bases from J, with 9 bases between. The CDR3 sequence is 14 residues long. CDR3 in DNA: TGTGCCAGTAGTATACAGGGAGCAAACACTGAAGCTTTCTTT. This encodes CASSIQGANTEAFF.

This sequence joins TRBV6-2 or TRBV6-3 and TRBJ1-2; D remains unclear. V gave up 6 bases and J gave up 8 bases, with 16 bases separating them. There are 13 residues in the CDR3. Germline V gene sequence: CDR1 MNHEY, CDR2 SVGEGT. The CDR3 reads CASSLVTGMGYTF. In DNA form, the CDR3 reads TGTGCCAGCAGCCTCGTGACTGGGATGGGCTACACCTTC.

DNA for the CDR3: TGTGCCAGCAGCTCCCTCGGGGGACAGGGGCAAATCTCACCCCTCCACTTT. Residues: CASSSLGGQGQISPLHF. The chain carries TRBV9 and TRBJ1-6; TRBD1 matches at 10 bases. From germline, CDR1 is SGDLS and CDR2 YYNGEE. With V trimmed by 4 bases and J by 10 bases, 14 bases remained unmatched. The CDR3 has 17 residues.

V and J are TRBV6-5 and TRBJ1-5, with 7 bases that match TRBD1. The CDR3 is made up of 14 amino acids. Germline CDR1 reads MNHEY; CDR2 reads SVGAGI. With V trimmed by 6 bases and J by 5 bases, 7 bases remained unmatched. CDR3 region: CASSSGTEDQPQHF. CDR3 sequence (DNA): TGTGCCAGCAGCTCCGGGACAGAAGATCAGCCCCAGCATTTT.

This clone appeared once. The V and J genes are TRBV18 and TRBJ2-7, with TRBD1 matching over 11 bases. The CDR3 length is 15 residues. The germline V gene encodes CDR1 KGHSH and CDR2 LQKENI. The V and J ends lost 2 bases and 3 bases, in that order; junction bases with no gene match: 3. Here the CDR3 reads CASSPRTGGSYEQYF. For the CDR3, the DNA is TGTGCCAGCTCACCAAGGACAGGGGGCAGCTACGAGCAGTACTTC.

The chain links TRBV7-9 to TRBJ2-7; no clear D gene. With 4 bases removed from V and 2 bases from J, the gap between germline ends came to 9 bases. The CDR3 is 13 amino acids. CDR1 and CDR2 from the germline V gene are SEHNR and FQNEAQ (reference sequence). The CDR3, as DNA: TGTGCCAGCAGCTCCTTGGGCCCCTACGAGCAGTACTTC. It translates to CASSSLGPYEQYF. Variable domain in full (rest from reference TRBV7-9 and TRBJ2-7): DTGVSQNPRHKITKRGQNVTFRCDPISEHNRLYWYRQTLGQGPEFLTYFQNEAQLEKSRLLSDRFSAERPKGSFSTLEIQRTEQGDSAMYLCASSSLGPYEQYFGPGTRLTVT.

This chain uses TRBV6-5 with TRBJ1-6, with D perhaps matching TRBD1 (5 bases). From germline, CDR1 is MNHEY and CDR2 SVGAGI. The CDR3 runs to 15 residues. V lost 7 bases and J 5 bases, leaving 15 bases between the germline ends. The CDR3 sequence: CASMGRRYNNSPLHF. CDR3 DNA: TGTGCCAGCATGGGACGGAGGTATAATAATTCACCCCTCCACTTT.

The table lists this clone with a count of one. The chain couples TRBV19 to TRBJ1-5, with TRBD1 as a possible D gene (5 bases). The CDR3 runs 13 residues. Per the germline V gene, CDR1 is LNHDA and CDR2 is SQIVND (reference sequence). Trimming shortened V by 4 bases and J by 2 bases, and 6 bases separated the two germline ends. This CDR3 reads CASSTQGNQPQHF. CDR3 DNA sequence: TGTGCCAGTAGTACACAGGGCAATCAGCCCCAGCATTTT.

J is TRBJ1-1 and V is TRBV7-2; maybe TRBD1 (5 bases). This CDR3 spans 13 amino acids. Per germline, CDR1 SGHTA and CDR2 FQGNSA. Trimming removed 4 bases from V and 8 bases from J, with 14 bases in between. The CDR3 region is CASSSFTTAEAFF. The DNA of the CDR3 is TGTGCCAGCAGCTCCTTCACGACAGCGGAAGCTTTCTTT.

The rearrangement links TRBV21-1 to TRBJ1-1; the D call in the table, TRBD1, was not verified against the DNA. TRBV21-1 is labeled a pseudogene. This CDR3 is built from 12 residues. CDR3 in amino acids: CASSRDRQGTFF. CDR3 nucleotides: TGTGCCAGCAGCCGCGACCGACAGGGGACTTTCTTT.

Here the CDR3 DNA reads TGTGCCATCAGCCTAGCGGGATCCTACAATGAGCAGTTCTTC. Amino acids: CAISLAGSYNEQFF. The rearrangement joins TRBV10-3 to TRBJ2-1; 9 bases map to TRBD2. Germline-derived CDR1 and CDR2 are ENHRY and SYGVKD. Unmatched junction bases numbered 1, after V lost 6 bases and J lost 1 base. The CDR3 is 14 residues long.

The rearrangement uses TRBV2 and TRBJ2-1; D remains ambiguous. The CDR3 is 11 amino acids. Germline lookup yields CDR1 SNHLY and CDR2 FYNNEI. V lost 5 bases, J lost 3 bases, and 2 bases lay in between. CDR3 in amino acids: CASSYYNEQFF. The CDR3 DNA sequence: TGTGCCAGCAGTTACTACAATGAGCAGTTCTTC.

The gene calls are TRBV27 and TRBJ2-5; no reliable D call. The germline V gene encodes CDR1 MNHEY and CDR2 SMNVEV (reference sequence). The CDR3 is made up of 16 amino acids. V was cut by 9 bases and J by 4 bases, with 24 bases left in between. The CDR3 DNA follows: TGTGCCAGTAAGGTGGCGGCGCTTGGGTGGGGAGAGACCCAGTACTTC. This gives the protein CASKVAALGWGETQYF.